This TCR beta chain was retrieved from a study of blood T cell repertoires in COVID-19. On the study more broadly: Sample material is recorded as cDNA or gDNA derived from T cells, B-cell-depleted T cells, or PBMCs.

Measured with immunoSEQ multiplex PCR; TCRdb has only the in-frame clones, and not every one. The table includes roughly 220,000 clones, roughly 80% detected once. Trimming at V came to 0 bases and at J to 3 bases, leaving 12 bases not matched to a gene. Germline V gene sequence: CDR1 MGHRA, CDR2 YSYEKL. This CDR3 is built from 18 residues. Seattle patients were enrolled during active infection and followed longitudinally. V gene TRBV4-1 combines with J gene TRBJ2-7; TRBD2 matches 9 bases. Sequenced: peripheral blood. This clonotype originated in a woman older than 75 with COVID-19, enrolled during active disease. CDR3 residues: CASSQDPGAGGRVYEQYF. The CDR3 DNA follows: TGCGCCAGCAGCCAAGATCCCGGCGCGGGAGGGAGGGTCTACGAGCAGTACTTC.